Listed below are T cell receptor beta chains from one sample, sequenced in a study of blood T cell repertoires in COVID-19. Sequencing was performed with immunoSEQ multiplex PCR; in TCRdb, only in-frame clones are kept and a portion is missing. The sample consists of roughly 150,000 clones, 79% of them appearing once. Sequenced: PBMCs or T cells enriched from blood (not recorded which). The receptors originated from a woman aged 70-85 years in a cohort exposed to, infected with or recovered from COVID-19 (not recorded which). Both conserved end residues are part of each CDR3. The D gene is left open where the match is weak. Expanded clones are given a class, and other clones once, few, many or no size at all.

clone size,V gene,J gene,D gene,CDR3 DNA,CDR3 protein
.,TRBV7-9,TRBJ1-4,.,TGTGCCAGCAGCTTAGGTCCCGACAGAAAACTGTTTTTT,CASSLGPDRKLFF
.,TRBV5-8,TRBJ2-3,.,TGTGCCAGCAGCTTTAGCGGTTTAACAGATACGCAGTATTTT,CASSFSGLTDTQYF
.,TRBV11-1,TRBJ2-7,.,TGTGCCAGCAGCTATAGGGTCCAGGGCTACGAGCAGTACTTC,CASSYRVQGYEQYF
.,TRBV29-1,TRBJ1-2,TRBD1,TGCAGCGTCCCGACAGGGGGAGCCAAACCCTATGGCTACACCTTC,CSVPTGGAKPYGYTF
.,TRBV2,TRBJ1-1,.,TGTGCCAGCAGTCAAGAGGGGGGGCAGAACACTGAAGCTTTCTTT,CASSQEGGQNTEAFF
.,TRBV3-1/TRBV3-2,TRBJ2-7,.,TGTGCCAGCAGCCAAGGGGGAGGCGAGCAGTACTTC,CASSQGGGEQYF
.,TRBV28,TRBJ1-1,.,TGTGCCAGCAGGTCTCAGGGTCGGGCGGCTTTCTTT,CASRSQGRAAFF
.,TRBV29-1,TRBJ1-1,.,TGCAGCGCCGTAAGGGAGTCTAACACTGAAGCTTTCTTT,CSAVRESNTEAFF
.,TRBV4-1,TRBJ2-3,TRBD2,TGCGCCAGCAGCCAAGACAGCGGGAGAAGAGATACGCAGTATTTT,CASSQDSGRRDTQYF
.,TRBV5-8,TRBJ1-2,.,TGTGCCAGCAGCCCTAGGGGGAGCGGCTATGGCTACACCTTC,CASSPRGSGYGYTF
.,TRBV29-1,TRBJ2-7,.,TGCAGCGGAGGGGAGGACACCTACGAGCAGTACTTC,CSGGEDTYEQYF
.,TRBV7-3,TRBJ2-3,.,TGTGCCAGCAGCGGGGGGATCACAGATACGCAGTATTTT,CASSGGITDTQYF
few,TRBV9,TRBJ1-6,TRBD1,TGTGCCAGCAGCGACCCTAGAGGGACAGAGTATAATTCACCCCTCCACTTT,CASSDPRGTEYNSPLHF
.,TRBV11-3,TRBJ2-7,.,TGTGCCAGCAGCGCACTGGCGGGATCGGGTGAGCAGTACTTC,CASSALAGSGEQYF